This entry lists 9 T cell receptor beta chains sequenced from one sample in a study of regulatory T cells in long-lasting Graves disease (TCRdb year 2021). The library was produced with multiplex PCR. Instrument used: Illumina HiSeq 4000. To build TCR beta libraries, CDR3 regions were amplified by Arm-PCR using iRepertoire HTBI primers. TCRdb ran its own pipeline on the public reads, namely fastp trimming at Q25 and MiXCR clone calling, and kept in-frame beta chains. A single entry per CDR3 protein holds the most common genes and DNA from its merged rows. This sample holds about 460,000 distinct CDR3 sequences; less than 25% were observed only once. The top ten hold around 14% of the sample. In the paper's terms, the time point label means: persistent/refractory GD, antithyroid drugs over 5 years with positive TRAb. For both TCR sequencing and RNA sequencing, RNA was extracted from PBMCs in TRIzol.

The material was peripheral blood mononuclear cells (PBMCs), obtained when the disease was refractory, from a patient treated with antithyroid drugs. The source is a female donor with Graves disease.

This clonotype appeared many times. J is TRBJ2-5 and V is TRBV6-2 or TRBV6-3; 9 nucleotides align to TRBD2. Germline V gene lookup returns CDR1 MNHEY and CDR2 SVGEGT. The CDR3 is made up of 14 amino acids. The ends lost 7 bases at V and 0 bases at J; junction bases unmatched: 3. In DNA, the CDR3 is TGTGCCAGCATTCTAGCGGGGCACCAAGAGACCCAGTACTTC. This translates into CASILAGHQETQYF.

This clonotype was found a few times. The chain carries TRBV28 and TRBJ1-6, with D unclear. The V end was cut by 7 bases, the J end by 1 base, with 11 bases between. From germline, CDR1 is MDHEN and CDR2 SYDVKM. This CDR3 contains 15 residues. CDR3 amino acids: CASKSHTSYNSPLHF. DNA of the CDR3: TGTGCCAGCAAGTCCCACACATCCTATAATTCACCCCTCCACTTT.

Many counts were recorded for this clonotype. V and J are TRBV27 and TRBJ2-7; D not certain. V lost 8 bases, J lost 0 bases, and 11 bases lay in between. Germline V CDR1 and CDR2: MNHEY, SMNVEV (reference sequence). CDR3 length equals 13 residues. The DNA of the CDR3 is TGTGCCAGCTCCGAGACCAGCTCCTACGAGCAGTACTTC. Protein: CASSETSSYEQYF.

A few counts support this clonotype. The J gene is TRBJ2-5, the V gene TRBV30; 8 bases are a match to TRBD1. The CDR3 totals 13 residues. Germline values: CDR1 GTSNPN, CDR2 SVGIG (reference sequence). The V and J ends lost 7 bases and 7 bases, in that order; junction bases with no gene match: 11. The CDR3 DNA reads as TGTGCCTCCGGACAGGGAGCACCAATGACCCAGTACTTC. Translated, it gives CASGQGAPMTQYF.

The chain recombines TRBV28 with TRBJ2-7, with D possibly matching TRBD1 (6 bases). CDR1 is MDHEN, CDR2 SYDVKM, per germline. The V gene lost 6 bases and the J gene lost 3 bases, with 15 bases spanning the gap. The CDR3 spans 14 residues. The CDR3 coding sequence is TGTGCCAGCAGCATCCCGGGACACCTCTACGAGCAGTACTTC. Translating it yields CASSIPGHLYEQYF. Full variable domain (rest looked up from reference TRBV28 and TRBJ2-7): DVKVTQSSRYLVKRTGEKVFLECVQDMDHENMFWYRQDPGLGLRLIYFSYDVKMKEKGDIPEGYSVSREKKERFSLILESASTNQTSMYLCASSIPGHLYEQYFGPGTRLTVT.

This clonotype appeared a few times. DNA for the CDR3: TGTGCCAGCAAACCTGACGGCGCCTCTGGAAACACCATATATTTT. Its translation is CASKPDGASGNTIYF. This chain connects TRBV28 to TRBJ1-3, with D unresolved. The CDR3 extends over 15 amino acids. Germline CDR1 reads MDHEN; CDR2 reads SYDVKM. V lost 7 bases, J lost 0 bases, and 13 bases lay in between. The whole variable domain, filled in from reference TRBV28 and TRBJ1-3, reads DVKVTQSSRYLVKRTGEKVFLECVQDMDHENMFWYRQDPGLGLRLIYFSYDVKMKEKGDIPEGYSVSREKKERFSLILESASTNQTSMYLCASKPDGASGNTIYFGEGSWLTVV.

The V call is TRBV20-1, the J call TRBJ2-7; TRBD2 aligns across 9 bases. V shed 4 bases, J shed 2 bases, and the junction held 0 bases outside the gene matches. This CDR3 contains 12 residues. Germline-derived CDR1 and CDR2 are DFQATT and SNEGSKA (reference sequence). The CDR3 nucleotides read TGCAGTGCTATAGCGGGAGCCTACGAGCAGTACTTC. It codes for CSAIAGAYEQYF.

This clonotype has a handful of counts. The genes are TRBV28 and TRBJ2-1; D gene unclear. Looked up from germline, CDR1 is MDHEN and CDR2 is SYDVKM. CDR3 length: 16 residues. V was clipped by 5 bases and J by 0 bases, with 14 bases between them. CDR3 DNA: TGTGCCAGCAGTCCTCCCCCTTATCACTCCTACAATGAGCAGTTCTTC. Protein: CASSPPPYHSYNEQFF. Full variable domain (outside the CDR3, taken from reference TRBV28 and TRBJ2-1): DVKVTQSSRYLVKRTGEKVFLECVQDMDHENMFWYRQDPGLGLRLIYFSYDVKMKEKGDIPEGYSVSREKKERFSLILESASTNQTSMYLCASSPPPYHSYNEQFFGPGTRLTVL.

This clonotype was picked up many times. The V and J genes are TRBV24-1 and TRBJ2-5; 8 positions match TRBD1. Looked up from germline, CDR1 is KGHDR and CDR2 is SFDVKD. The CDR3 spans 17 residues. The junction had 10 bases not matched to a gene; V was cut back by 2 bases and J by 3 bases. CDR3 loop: CATSDWGTGPGEETQYF. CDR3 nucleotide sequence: TGTGCCACCAGTGATTGGGGGACAGGACCAGGGGAAGAGACCCAGTACTTC.